Sequencing of this TCR beta chain was carried out in a study of naive and memory T cell subsets. In its sample, this clonotype was seen many times. An oligonucleotide containing a UMI was ligated to the 3' end of TCR cDNA. Per the germline V gene, CDR1 is DFQATT and CDR2 is SNEGSKA (reference sequence). Trimming removed 4 bases at V and 6 bases at J, with 15 bases between. The CDR3 is made up of 13 amino acids. Amplification of ligated cDNA took four PCR rounds with SP2 and nested alpha and beta constant primers. TCRdb used MiXCR to reprocess the 5' RACE reads, holding one entry per CDR3 protein. The sample consists of 25,000 to 35,000 distinct CDR3 sequences, over 15% of them appearing once.

This rearrangement joins TRBV20-1 to TRBJ1-1, with D perhaps matching TRBD1 (5 bases). The receptor's source is a female donor in good health. The CDR3 coding sequence is TGCAGTGCTAAGTCCGGGGCAAACCCTGAAGCTTTCTTT. This codes for CSAKSGANPEAFF.